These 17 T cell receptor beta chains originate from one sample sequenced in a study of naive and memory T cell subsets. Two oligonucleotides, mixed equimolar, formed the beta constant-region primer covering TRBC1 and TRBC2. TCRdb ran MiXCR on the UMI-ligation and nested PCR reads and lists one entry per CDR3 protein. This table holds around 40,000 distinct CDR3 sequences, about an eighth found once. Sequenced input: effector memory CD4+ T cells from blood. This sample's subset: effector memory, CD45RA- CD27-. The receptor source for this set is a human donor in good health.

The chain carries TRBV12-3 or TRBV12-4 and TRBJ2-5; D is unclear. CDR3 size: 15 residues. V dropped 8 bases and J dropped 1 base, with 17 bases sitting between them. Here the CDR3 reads CASGSHSLPQETQYF. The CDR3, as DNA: TGTGCCAGCGGCTCCCACAGTCTTCCCCAAGAGACCCAGTACTTC.

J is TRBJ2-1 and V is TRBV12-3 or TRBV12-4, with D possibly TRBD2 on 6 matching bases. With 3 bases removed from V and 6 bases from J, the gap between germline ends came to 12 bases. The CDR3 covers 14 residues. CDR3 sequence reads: CASSFAGWSNEQFF. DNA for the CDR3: TGTGCCAGCAGTTTCGCGGGATGGAGCAATGAGCAGTTCTTC.

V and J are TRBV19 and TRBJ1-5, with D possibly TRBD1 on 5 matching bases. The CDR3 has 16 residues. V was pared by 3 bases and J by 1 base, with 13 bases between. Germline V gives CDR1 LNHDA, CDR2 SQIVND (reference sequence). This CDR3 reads CASSIPPGKSNQPQHF. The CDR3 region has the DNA TGTGCCAGTAGTATCCCCCCAGGGAAGAGCAATCAGCCCCAGCATTTT.

In DNA form, the CDR3 reads TGTGCCAGCAGTGAAAGGGGGGGGTCCTACGAGCAGTACTTC. This encodes CASSERGGSYEQYF. V and J are TRBV6-1 and TRBJ2-7; D is possibly TRBD2 (7 bases). The CDR3 is 14 amino acids. Germline CDR1 MNHNS, CDR2 SASEGT. Trimming took 2 bases from V and 1 from J, leaving 9 bases between them.

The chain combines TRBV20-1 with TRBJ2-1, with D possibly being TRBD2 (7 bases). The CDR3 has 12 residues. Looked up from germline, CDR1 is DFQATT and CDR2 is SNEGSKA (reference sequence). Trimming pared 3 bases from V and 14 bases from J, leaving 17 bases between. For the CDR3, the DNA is TGCAGTGCTAGGCGGGGGCCATCGATGGAGTTCTTC. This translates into CSARRGPSMEFF.

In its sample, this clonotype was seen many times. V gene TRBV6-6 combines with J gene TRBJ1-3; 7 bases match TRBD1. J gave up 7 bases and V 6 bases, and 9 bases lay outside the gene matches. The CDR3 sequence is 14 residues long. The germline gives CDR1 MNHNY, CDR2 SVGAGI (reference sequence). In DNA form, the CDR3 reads TGTGCCAGCAGCCTAACAGGGGAAGCCAACACCATATATTTT. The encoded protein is CASSLTGEANTIYF.

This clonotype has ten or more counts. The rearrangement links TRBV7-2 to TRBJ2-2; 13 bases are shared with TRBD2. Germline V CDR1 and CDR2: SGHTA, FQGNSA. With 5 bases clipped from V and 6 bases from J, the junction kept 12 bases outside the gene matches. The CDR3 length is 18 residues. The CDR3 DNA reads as TGTGCCAGCAGCCGCGAACGCCGACTAGCGGGAGGCCCCGGGGAGCTGTTTTTT. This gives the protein CASSRERRLAGGPGELFF.

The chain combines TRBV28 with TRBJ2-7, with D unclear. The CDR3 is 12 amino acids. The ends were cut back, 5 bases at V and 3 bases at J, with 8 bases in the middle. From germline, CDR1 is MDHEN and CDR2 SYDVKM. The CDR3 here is CASSSDLYEQYF. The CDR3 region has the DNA TGTGCCAGCAGTAGCGACCTCTACGAGCAGTACTTC.

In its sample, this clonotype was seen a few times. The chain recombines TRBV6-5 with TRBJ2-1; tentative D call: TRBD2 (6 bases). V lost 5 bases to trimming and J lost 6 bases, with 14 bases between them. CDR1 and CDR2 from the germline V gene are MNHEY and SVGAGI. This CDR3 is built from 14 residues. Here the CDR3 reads CASSETSGPNEQFF. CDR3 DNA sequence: TGTGCCAGCAGTGAGACTAGTGGCCCCAATGAGCAGTTCTTC.

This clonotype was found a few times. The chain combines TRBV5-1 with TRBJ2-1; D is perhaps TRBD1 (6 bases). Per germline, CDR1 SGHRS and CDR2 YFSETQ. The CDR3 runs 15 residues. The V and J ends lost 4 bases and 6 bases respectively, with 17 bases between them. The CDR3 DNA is TGCGCCAGCAGCCTATTACAGGGAATTGCCAATGAGCAGTTCTTC. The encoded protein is CASSLLQGIANEQFF.

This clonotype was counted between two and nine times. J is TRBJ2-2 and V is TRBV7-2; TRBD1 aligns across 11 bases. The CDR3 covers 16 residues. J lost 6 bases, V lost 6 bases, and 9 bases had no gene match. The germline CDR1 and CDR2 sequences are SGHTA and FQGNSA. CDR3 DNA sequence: TGTGCCAGCAGAACTCGCGGACAGGGGGCGTCCGGGGAGCTGTTTTTT. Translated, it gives CASRTRGQGASGELFF.

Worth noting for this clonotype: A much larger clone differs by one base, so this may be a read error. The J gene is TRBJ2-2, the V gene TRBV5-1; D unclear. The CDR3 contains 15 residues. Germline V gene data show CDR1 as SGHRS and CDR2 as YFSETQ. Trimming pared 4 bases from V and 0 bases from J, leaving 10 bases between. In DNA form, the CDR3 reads TGCGCCAGCAGCCCGTTGCCCGCGAACACCGGGGAGCTGTTTTTT. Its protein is CASSPLPANTGELFF.

The CDR3 DNA is TGCAGTGCTAGAAGCCTAGCCTACGAGCAGTACTTC. It translates to CSARSLAYEQYF. The chain carries TRBV20-1 and TRBJ2-7; D is undetermined. The germline gives CDR1 DFQATT, CDR2 SNEGSKA (reference sequence). V lost 2 bases to trimming and J lost 2 bases, with 7 bases between them. This CDR3 is 12 amino acids long.

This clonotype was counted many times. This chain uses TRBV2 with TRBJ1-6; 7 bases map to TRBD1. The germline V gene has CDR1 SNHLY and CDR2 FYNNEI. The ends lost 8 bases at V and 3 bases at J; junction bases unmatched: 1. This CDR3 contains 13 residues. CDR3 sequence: CASRQGYNSPLHF. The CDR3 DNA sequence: TGTGCCAGCCGACAGGGCTATAATTCACCCCTCCACTTT.

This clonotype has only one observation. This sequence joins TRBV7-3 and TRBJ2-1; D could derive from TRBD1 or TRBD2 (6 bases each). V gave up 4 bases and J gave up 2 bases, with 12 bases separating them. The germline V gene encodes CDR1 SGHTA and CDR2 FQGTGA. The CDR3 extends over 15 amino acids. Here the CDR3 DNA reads TGTGCCAGCAGCTCGAAGGGGGGACCCTACAATGAGCAGTTCTTC. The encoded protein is CASSSKGGPYNEQFF.

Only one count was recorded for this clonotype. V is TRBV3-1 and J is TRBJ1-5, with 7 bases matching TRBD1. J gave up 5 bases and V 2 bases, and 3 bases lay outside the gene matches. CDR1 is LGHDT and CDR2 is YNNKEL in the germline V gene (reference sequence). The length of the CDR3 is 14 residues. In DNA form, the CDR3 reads TGTGCCAGCAGCCAACGACAGGGTCATCAGCCCCAGCATTTT. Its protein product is CASSQRQGHQPQHF. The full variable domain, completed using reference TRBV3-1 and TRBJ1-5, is DTAVSQTPKYLVTQMGNDKSIKCEQNLGHDTMYWYKQDSKKFLKIMFSYNNKELIINETVPNRFSPKSPDKAHLNLHINSLELGDSAVYFCASSQRQGHQPQHFGDGTRLSIL.

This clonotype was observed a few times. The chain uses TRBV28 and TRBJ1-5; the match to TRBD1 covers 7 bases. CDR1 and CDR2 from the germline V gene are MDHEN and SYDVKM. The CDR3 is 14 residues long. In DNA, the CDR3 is TGTGCGGGGAATCGACAGGGAGGCAATCAGCCCCAGCATTTT. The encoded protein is CAGNRQGGNQPQHF.